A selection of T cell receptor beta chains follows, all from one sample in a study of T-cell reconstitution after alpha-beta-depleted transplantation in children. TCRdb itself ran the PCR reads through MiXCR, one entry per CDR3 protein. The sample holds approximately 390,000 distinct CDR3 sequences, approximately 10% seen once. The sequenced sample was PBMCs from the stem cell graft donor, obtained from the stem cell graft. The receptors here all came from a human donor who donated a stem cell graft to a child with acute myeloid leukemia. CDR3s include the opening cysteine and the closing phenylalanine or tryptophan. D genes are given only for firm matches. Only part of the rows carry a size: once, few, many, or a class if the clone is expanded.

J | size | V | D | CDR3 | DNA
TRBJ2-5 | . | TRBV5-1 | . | CASSVLAEETQYF | TGCGCCAGCAGCGTATTAGCGGAAGAGACCCAGTACTTC
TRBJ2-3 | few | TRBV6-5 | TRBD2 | CASSYSTSGRVDTQYF | TGTGCCAGCAGTTACTCGACCAGCGGGAGAGTAGATACGCAGTATTTT
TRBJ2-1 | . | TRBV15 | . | CATSRVGTINEQFF | TGTGCCACCAGCAGAGTCGGGACGATCAATGAGCAGTTCTTC
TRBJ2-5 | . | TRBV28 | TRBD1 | CASSFILGQGRDQETQHF | TGTGCCAGCAGTTTTATATTGGGACAGGGCCGTGACCAAGAGACCCAGCACTTC
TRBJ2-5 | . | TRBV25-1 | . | CASSEGERHQETQYF | TGTGCCAGCAGTGAAGGAGAACGGCACCAAGAGACCCAGTACTTC
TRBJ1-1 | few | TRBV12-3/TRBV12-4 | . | CASSTWDPNTEAFF | TGTGCCAGCTCTACGTGGGACCCGAACACTGAAGCTTTCTTT
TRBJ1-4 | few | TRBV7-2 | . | CASSPLRSATNEKLFF | TGTGCCAGCAGCCCCCTCCGAAGCGCAACTAATGAAAAACTGTTTTTT
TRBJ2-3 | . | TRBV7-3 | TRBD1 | CASSQRQGSTDTQYF | TGTGCCAGCAGTCAACGACAGGGGTCGACAGATACGCAGTATTTT
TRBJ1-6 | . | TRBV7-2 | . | CASSLEGRGTSPLHF | TGTGCCAGCAGCTTAGAGGGGAGGGGCACTTCACCCCTCCACTTT
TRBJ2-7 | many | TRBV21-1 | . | CASSKRPRAYSYEQYF | TGTGCCAGCAGCAAACGGCCCAGAGCCTACTCCTACGAGCAGTACTTC
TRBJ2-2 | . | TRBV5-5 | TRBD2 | CASSLGVGRVRNTGELFF | TGTGCCAGCAGCTTGGGTGTCGGGAGGGTAAGGAACACCGGGGAGCTGTTTTTT
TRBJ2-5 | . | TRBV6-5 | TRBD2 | CASSYAVAGKETQYF | TGTGCCAGCAGTTACGCGGTAGCGGGGAAAGAGACCCAGTACTTC
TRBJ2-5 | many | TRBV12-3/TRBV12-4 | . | CASSPAMEETQYF | TGTGCCAGCAGTCCGGCGATGGAAGAGACCCAGTACTTC
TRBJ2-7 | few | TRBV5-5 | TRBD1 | CASSPGTAYGYEQYF | TGTGCCAGCAGCCCCGGGACAGCCTATGGCTACGAGCAGTACTTC
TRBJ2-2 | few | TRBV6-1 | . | CASNKGGYTGELFF | TGTGCCAGCAACAAAGGGGGGTACACCGGGGAGCTGTTTTTT
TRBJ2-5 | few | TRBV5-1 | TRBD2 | CASSLIGGLQETQYF | TGCGCCAGCAGCTTGATCGGGGGACTACAAGAGACCCAGTACTTC
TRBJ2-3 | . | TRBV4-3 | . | CASSHPETRDTQYF | TGCGCCAGCAGCCATCCTGAGACGAGGGATACGCAGTATTTT
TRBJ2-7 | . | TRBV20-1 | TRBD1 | CSAWGDRAYEQYF | TGCAGTGCATGGGGGGACAGGGCCTACGAGCAGTACTTC
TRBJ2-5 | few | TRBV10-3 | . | CAISEHSQETQYF | TGTGCCATCAGTGAGCACAGCCAAGAGACCCAGTACTTC
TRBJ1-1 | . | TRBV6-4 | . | CASSESRNTEAFF | TGTGCCAGCAGTGAAAGCAGAAACACTGAAGCTTTCTTT
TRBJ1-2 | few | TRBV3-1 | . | CASSQPGHGNYGYTF | TGTGCCAGCAGTCAACCGGGACACGGAAACTATGGCTACACCTTC
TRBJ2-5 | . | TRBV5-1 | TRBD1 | CASSLEGARETQYF | TGCGCCAGCAGCTTGGAGGGGGCTAGGGAGACCCAGTACTTC
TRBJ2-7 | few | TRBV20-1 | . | CSALPQGFPYEQYF | TGCAGTGCTTTACCCCAGGGGTTTCCCTACGAGCAGTACTTC
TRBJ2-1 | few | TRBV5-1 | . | CASSFLPGNEQFF | TGCGCCAGCAGCTTCCTACCTGGCAATGAGCAGTTCTTC
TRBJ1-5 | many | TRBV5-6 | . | CASSLAGGVNYQPQHF | TGTGCCAGCAGCTTGGCGGGGGGAGTTAACTATCAGCCCCAGCATTTT
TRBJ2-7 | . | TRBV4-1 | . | CASSQVGKLYEQYF | TGCGCCAGCAGCCAAGTTGGGAAGTTATACGAGCAGTACTTC
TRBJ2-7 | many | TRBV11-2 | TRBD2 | CASSGGTSGTYEQYF | TGTGCCAGCAGCGGTGGAACTAGCGGAACCTACGAGCAGTACTTC
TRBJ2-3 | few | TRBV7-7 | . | CALGDTQYF | TGTGCCCTGGGGGATACGCAGTATTTT
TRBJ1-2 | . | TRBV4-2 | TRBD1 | CASSQETGGWHGYTF | TGTGCCAGCAGCCAAGAGACAGGGGGATGGCATGGCTACACCTTC
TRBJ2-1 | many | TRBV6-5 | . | CASSPNDRSSYNEQFF | TGTGCCAGCAGTCCAAACGACAGGAGCTCCTACAATGAGCAGTTCTTC
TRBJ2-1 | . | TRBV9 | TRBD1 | CASSSSGGLYNEQFF | TGTGCCAGCAGCTCTTCAGGGGGCCTCTACAATGAGCAGTTCTTC
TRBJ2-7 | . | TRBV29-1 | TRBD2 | CSVTGLGGEQYF | TGCAGCGTTACGGGACTAGGGGGCGAGCAGTACTTC
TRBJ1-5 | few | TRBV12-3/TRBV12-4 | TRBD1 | CASSADRGRSNQPQHF | TGTGCCAGCAGTGCGGACAGGGGGCGGAGCAATCAGCCCCAGCATTTT
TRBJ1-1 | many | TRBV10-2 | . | CASKPGALGTEAFF | TGCGCCAGCAAGCCAGGGGCTCTGGGCACTGAAGCTTTCTTT
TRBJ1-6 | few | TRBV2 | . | CASRSGTLYNSPLHF | TGTGCCAGCAGATCCGGGACCCTCTATAATTCACCCCTCCACTTT
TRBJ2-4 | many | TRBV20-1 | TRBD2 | CSARDQREGHLGKNIQYF | TGCAGTGCTAGAGATCAGCGGGAGGGCCATTTGGGCAAAAACATTCAGTACTTC
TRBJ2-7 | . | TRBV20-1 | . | CSADDNSYEQYF | TGCAGTGCCGACGACAATTCCTACGAGCAGTACTTC
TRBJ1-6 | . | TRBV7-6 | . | CASSSGATDYNSPLHF | TGTGCCAGCAGCTCTGGTGCGACAGATTATAATTCACCCCTCCACTTT
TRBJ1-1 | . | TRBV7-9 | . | CASSLAVGTQAFF | TGTGCCAGCAGCTTAGCGGTGGGAACCCAAGCTTTCTTT
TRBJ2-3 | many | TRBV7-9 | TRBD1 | CASGNRGTSTDTQYF | TGTGCCAGCGGGAACAGGGGGACTAGCACAGATACGCAGTATTTT
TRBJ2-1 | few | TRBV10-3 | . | CAISEPSGYNEQFF | TGTGCCATCAGTGAGCCGAGCGGGTACAATGAGCAGTTCTTC
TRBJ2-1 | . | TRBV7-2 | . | CASSLFRGPNNEQFF | TGTGCCAGCAGCTTATTTCGGGGACCAAATAATGAGCAGTTCTTC
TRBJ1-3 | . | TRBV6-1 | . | CASSDQGSGNTIYF | TGTGCCAGCTCCGATCAGGGTTCTGGAAACACCATATATTTT
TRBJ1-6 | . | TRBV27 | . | CASSSTTNSPLHF | TGTGCCAGCAGTTCGACAACTAATTCACCCCTCCACTTT
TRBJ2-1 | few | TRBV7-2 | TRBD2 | CASSSSPGLAGTGEQFF | TGTGCCAGCAGCTCTTCGCCGGGACTAGCGGGAACGGGTGAGCAGTTCTTC
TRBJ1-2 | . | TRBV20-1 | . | CSASSRAPGYGYTF | TGCAGTGCTAGTTCTCGCGCCCCTGGCTATGGCTACACCTTC
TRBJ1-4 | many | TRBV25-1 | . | CASSEWRQRNEKLFF | TGTGCCAGCAGTGAATGGAGACAAAGGAATGAAAAACTGTTTTTT
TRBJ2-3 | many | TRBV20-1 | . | CSARNSAGLDTQYF | TGCAGTGCTAGAAACAGCGCCGGACTAGATACGCAGTATTTT
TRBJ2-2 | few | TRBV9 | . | CASSPNRRNTGELFF | TGTGCCAGCAGCCCCAACAGGCGTAACACCGGGGAGCTGTTTTTT
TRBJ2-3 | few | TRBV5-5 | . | CASRQMVADTQYF | TGTGCCAGCAGACAAATGGTGGCAGATACGCAGTATTTT
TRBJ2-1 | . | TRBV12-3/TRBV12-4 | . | CASSYHYNEQFF | TGTGCCAGCAGCTATCATTACAATGAGCAGTTCTTC
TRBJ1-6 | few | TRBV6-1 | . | CASSDENSSPLHF | TGTGCCAGCAGTGACGAGAATAGTTCACCCCTCCACTTT
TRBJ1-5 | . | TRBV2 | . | CASSRAQDNQPQHF | TGTGCCAGCAGTAGGGCTCAAGACAATCAGCCCCAGCATTTT
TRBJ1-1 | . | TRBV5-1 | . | CASSPLAAGTSGNTEAFF | TGCGCCAGCAGCCCGCTCGCCGCGGGCACAAGTGGGAACACTGAAGCTTTCTTT